This TCR beta chain came from a study of cytomegalovirus exposure and HLA in healthy donors. Whole-study results and caveats: It was approximately 160 TCR beta chains that were listed as cytomegalovirus-associated. In most subjects, TCR beta sequences reportedly gave accurate predictions of HLA-A and HLA-B alleles. It was likely that a cluster of highly shared sequence variants was a sequencing artifact. A link between a missense DCLRE1C variant and TCR beta V- and J-gene trimming emerged from a later analysis.

The CDR3 has 15 residues. Germline CDR1 LNHDA, CDR2 SQIVND (reference sequence). The V segment lost 4 bases and the J segment 5 bases; nucleotides outside the gene matches: 9. 13 Jbeta primers and 60 Vbeta primers were used for the PCR. The table came from immunoSEQ multiplex PCR; TCRdb's copy has only in-frame clones and leaves some out. The table has roughly 100,000 clones, 75% seen once; the top ten hold about 2.5%. In the case of this clone: As yet, its antigen is unknown.

This clonotype was sampled from a man aged 40-49 years in good health and CMV-seronegative. The chain carries TRBV19 and TRBJ1-2; TRBD1 matches at 8 bases. The sample comprised PBMCs. DNA for the CDR3: TGTGCCAGTAGTACGACCCGGACAGGGCCGTATGGCTACACCTTC. Translating gives CASSTTRTGPYGYTF.